What follows is one T cell receptor beta chain and its context. This clone has only a few counts. Its antigen remains unidentified. Base qualities are not provided; no much larger clone lies one nucleotide away. The data were obtained in a study of shared clonotypes between healthy human individuals (dated by TCRdb to about 2020). Study-level background: A couple of women and three men aged 18 to 49 years were included in the cohort. For each donor, three plates each were used for CD4 naive and CD4 memory, two plates were used for CD8 naive, and one plate was used for CD8 memory. The study deeply sequenced blood TCR repertoires of five healthy adults to estimate repertoire size and the extent of clonotype sharing between individuals. To increase sequencing depth and limit assay-specific biases, different laboratories used diverse techniques to prepare libraries and sequence TCR repertoires. Each donor's leukapheresis produced roughly between roughly 0.85 and 9.5 billion PBMCs. Study-wide findings and limitations: Sampling was limited to blood, and TCR repertoires in tissue likely differ from TCR repertoires in blood. Compared with non-shared clonotypes, the clonotypes found in all four sorted-subset donors had higher generation probabilities. Incomplete sequencing was indicated by rarefaction of sorted-subset datasets, despite the large sequencing depth. Based on pairwise subsampling, the degree of clonotype sharing among donors was expected to be affected by sequencing depth. Larger estimated clonotype richness was generally found for naive subsets than for memory subsets. When a handful of donors were compared, the shared fraction of clonotypes was around 5% for naive CD4, around 4% for naive CD8, 2% to 2.5% for memory CD4, and about 0.36% for memory CD8. The genetic and exposure-history diversity represented was limited by the small number of donors.

Using the deep immunoSEQ assay, TCR CDR3 regions were amplified from genomic DNA by multiplex PCR. Genomic DNA extracted from each cell subset was distributed evenly over all wells of several immunoSEQ 96-well plates, and each plate served as one replicate. For sorted subsets, about 200 ng genomic DNA, equal to 25,000 to 35,000 T cell genomes, was loaded into each replicate PCR. The purified libraries were quantified using a Qubit 3.0 fluorometer, sized with a Bioanalyzer 2100, and then quantified again using the KAPA Library Quantification kit. A separate single-read 150-cycle Illumina NextSeq 550 flow cell was used to sequence each immunoSEQ 96-well plate. Regarding the original processing steps: The immunoSEQ output contained only junctional sequences without quality scores, so filtering could not match that applied to full-length reads. Sequences were annotated with PyIR, a Python wrapper for IgBLAST v1.9, using IMGT germline references to assign V/J genes and CDR3. Reads were removed for weak V/J assignments (E-value above 1e-6), missing CDR3, stop codons, out-of-frame junctions, or ambiguous translated residues. V3J clonotypes were defined as sequences sharing an identical inferred V gene, J gene, and CDR3 amino acid sequence. Percentage overlap between repertoires was computed as shared unique clonotypes divided by the size of the smaller repertoire. Richness of each repertoire was evaluated using RTK rarefaction, the Chao1 estimator, and Recon v2.1 estimates of unobserved clonotypes. OLGA was used to compute generation probabilities for all TCRbeta clonotypes that the gDNA method yielded from a few donors. The clones in this table, taken by TCRdb from immuneACCESS, are in-frame only. Not every clone is retained; where verified, under half of the shortfall comes from an unresolved V gene, and the cause of the rest is unknown. The D gene and trimming were derived from the DNA, and the V and J assignments and clone size from that table. The sample includes over 850,000 clones, with 75% to 80% observed a single time. 0.5% to 0.65% of the sample goes to the ten largest clones.

Donors were healthy HIV-negative adults with no recently reported acute infections or vaccinations. All donors were Caucasian adults living in Nashville, Tennessee, USA. CD4+ T cells were enriched through magnetic negative selection, after which naive cells were positively selected on CD45RA and the remaining negative fraction served as the memory subset. Blood was obtained by leukapheresis, after which PBMCs were separated by Ficoll-Histopaque density gradient centrifugation and cryopreserved in liquid nitrogen vapor phase. Purity and quantity of every magnetically sorted T cell population were checked by analytical flow cytometry. From each sorted fraction, genomic DNA was isolated and quantified by UV absorbance on a Nanodrop 2000c. Trimming takes 6 bases off V and 1 base off J; junction bases not matched to a gene: 6. CDR1 ENHRY and CDR2 SYGVKD were looked up in the germline V gene. From cysteine to phenylalanine, the CDR3 is 15 amino acids long. Left in the record is the CDR3 DNA by itself, 45 bases read in frame from the first base.

The V and J segments used are TRBV10-3 and TRBJ1-3, with 7 bases aligning to TRBD1. Sequencing was carried out using memory CD4+ T cells from PBMCs. The cell subset or site label here, explained by the study, means: CD45RA-negative fraction. The sequence came from a man in his late teens or twenties in good health. Some clones in this sample may be carry-over from other donors' samples. The sequence in DNA is TGTGCCATCAGCAGTCCAGGGGGTTCTGGAAACACCATATATTTT. Translated, this is CAISSPGGSGNTIYF.